This T cell receptor (beta chain) is drawn from a study of blood T cells in healthy people across ages. For the second PCR, which ran for about 7 to 11 cycles, a sample-barcoded 5' primer and a J-beta primer mix were used. TCRdb ran MiXCR on the 5' RACE reads and lists one entry per CDR3 protein. The sample has around 1,100,000 distinct CDR3 sequences; around two fifths are singletons. Russia was home to the donors, healthy Caucasian individuals aged 6 to 90. The CDR3 sequence is 14 residues long. V lost 7 bases and J lost 8; bases outside the gene matches: 8. Germline V gene sequence: CDR1 MDHEN, CDR2 SYDVKM.

The genes are TRBV28 and TRBJ1-4; the match to TRBD1 covers 9 bases. What was sequenced was blood. This TCR was sampled from a man aged 18 to 30 in good health. This CDR3 reads CASTSGQGMEKLFF. For the CDR3, the DNA is TGTGCCAGCACCTCGGGACAGGGAATGGAAAAACTGTTTTTT.